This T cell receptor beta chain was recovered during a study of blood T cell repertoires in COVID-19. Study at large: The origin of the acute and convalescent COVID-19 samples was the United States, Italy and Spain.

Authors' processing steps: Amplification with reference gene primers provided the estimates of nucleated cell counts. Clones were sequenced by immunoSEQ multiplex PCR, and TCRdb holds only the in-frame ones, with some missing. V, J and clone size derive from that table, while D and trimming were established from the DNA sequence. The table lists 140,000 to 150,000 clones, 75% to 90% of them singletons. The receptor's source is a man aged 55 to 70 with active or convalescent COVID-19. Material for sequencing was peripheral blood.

The CDR3 nucleotides are TGTGCCATCAGTGAGGTAGGGGACTACACAGATACGCAGTATTTT. Translation gives CAISEVGDYTDTQYF. The chain is built from TRBV10-3 and TRBJ2-3; 7 bases map to TRBD2. The V gene end was trimmed by 2 bases and the J gene end by 2 bases; junction bases not matched to a gene: 4. Germline V lookup: CDR1 ENHRY, CDR2 SYGVKD. The CDR3 loop spans 15 amino acids.